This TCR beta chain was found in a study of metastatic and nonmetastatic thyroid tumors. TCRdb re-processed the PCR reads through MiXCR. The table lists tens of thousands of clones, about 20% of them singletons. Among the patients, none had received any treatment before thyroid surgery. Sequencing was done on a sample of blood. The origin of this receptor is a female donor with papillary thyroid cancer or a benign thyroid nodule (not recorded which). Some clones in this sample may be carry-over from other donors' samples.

CDR3 sequence: CASTKPQGRTEAFF. The CDR3 coding sequence is TGTGCCAGCACCAAACCCCAGGGGCGGACTGAAGCTTTCTTT. The chain links TRBV2 to TRBJ1-1; weak D call: TRBD1 (6 bases). Germline V gives CDR1 SNHLY, CDR2 FYNNEI. CDR3 length: 14 residues. Trimming stripped 7 bases from V and 5 bases from J, with 17 bases between. The whole variable domain, filled in from reference TRBV2 and TRBJ1-1, reads EPEVTQTPSHQVTQMGQEVILRCVPISNHLYFYWYRQILGQKVEFLVSFYNNEISEKSEIFDDQFSVERPDGSNFTLKIRSTKLEDSAMYFCASTKPQGRTEAFFGQGTRLTVV.